These T cell receptor beta chains were read from a single sample in a study of T cell clonotyping in hematopoietic cell transplantation. Assay: immunoSEQ multiplex PCR; the TCRdb copy retains only in-frame clones and omits some. The sample has approximately 50,000 clones, around 86% seen once. Sequencing was performed on peripheral blood mononuclear cells, taken before stem cell transplant. These receptors came from a man aged 55 to 70 with biphenotypic leukemia. Some clones in this sample may be carry-over from other donors' samples. CDR3s include the opening cysteine and the closing phenylalanine or tryptophan. D genes are given only for firm matches. Expanded clones get a size class; other rows say once, few or many, or leave the size out.

TGCGCCAGCAGCCAAGCCCCAGGGACGGCGAACTATGGCTACACCTTC,CASSQAPGTANYGYTF,-,few,TRBJ1-2,TRBV4-1
TGTGCCAGCAGCTGGATAGACGCGTCCGAAGCTTTCTTT,CASSWIDASEAFF,-,-,TRBJ1-1,TRBV5-4
TGCAGCGTTGACGGAGGAGTCGAAAAACTGTTTTTT,CSVDGGVEKLFF,-,-,TRBJ1-4,TRBV29-1
TGTGCCAGCAGGGCTAGGGGCCAGCGGGAGTACCAAGAGACCCAGTACTTC,CASRARGQREYQETQYF,TRBD2,few,TRBJ2-5,TRBV7-2
TGTGCCAGCAGCTTAGCTCGGGGAGGGGTCGCCGGGGAGCTGTTTTTT,CASSLARGGVAGELFF,TRBD2,-,TRBJ2-2,TRBV7-8
TGTGCCAGCAGCACGACAGGGGGAACAGGGGAGCAGTACTTC,CASSTTGGTGEQYF,TRBD1,-,TRBJ2-7,TRBV11-2
TGTGCCAGCAGACAGACAGGGGTTTTTGGAAACACCATATATTTT,CASRQTGVFGNTIYF,TRBD1,once,TRBJ1-3,TRBV28
TGTGCCAGCAGTTATTCCGGGACAGACTATGGCTACACCTTC,CASSYSGTDYGYTF,TRBD1,-,TRBJ1-2,TRBV6-5
TGTGCCTGGAGTGTACTAACCACTACTGAAGCTTTCTTT,CAWSVLTTTEAFF,-,once,TRBJ1-1,TRBV30
TGCGCCAGCAGCCTGAACGTGGATCAGCCCCAGCATTTT,CASSLNVDQPQHF,-,-,TRBJ1-5,TRBV5-1
TGTGCCAGCACCGTGGGACAGGGGAAAGCTTTCTTT,CASTVGQGKAFF,TRBD1,-,TRBJ1-1,TRBV28
TGCGCCAGCAGCTTCGACAGGTCTGTATACGAGCAGTACTTC,CASSFDRSVYEQYF,-,-,TRBJ2-7,TRBV5-1
TGTGCCAGCAGGGGCTTTGCCTACGAGCAGTACTTC,CASRGFAYEQYF,-,-,TRBJ2-7,TRBV25-1
TGCGCCAGCAGCCAGGTCCCGGGTAGTATAGATACGCAGTATTTT,CASSQVPGSIDTQYF,-,-,TRBJ2-3,TRBV4-3
TGTGCCAGCAGCTCCTGGGACAGGCCAAAAGCTTTCTTT,CASSSWDRPKAFF,TRBD1,-,TRBJ1-1,TRBV5-6
TGTGCCAGAGTGGGCTACCGGGACAGGGGTAGGTACCAGCCCCAGCATTTT,CARVGYRDRGRYQPQHF,TRBD1,-,TRBJ1-5,TRBV30
TGTGCCAGCAGCTCTCCAAGGCTATTGAACACTGAAGCTTTCTTT,CASSSPRLLNTEAFF,-,-,TRBJ1-1,TRBV7-2
TGTGCCTGTATAGTGCCCGGTGGGGTATTCTACGAGCAGTACTTC,CACIVPGGVFYEQYF,-,-,TRBJ2-7,TRBV30
TGTGCCAGCAGCTTAATTCCAGGACTAGCCGCCTACGAGCAGTACTTC,CASSLIPGLAAYEQYF,TRBD2,few,TRBJ2-7,TRBV7-2
TGTGCCAGTAGTATGTGGACACACACCGGGGAGCTGTTTTTT,CASSMWTHTGELFF,-,once,TRBJ2-2,TRBV19
TGCAGTGCGGCTTACAATGAGCAGTTCTTC,CSAAYNEQFF,-,-,TRBJ2-1,TRBV20-1
TGTGCCAGCAGTTACCAGGGGGGACCCTACGAGCAGTACTTC,CASSYQGGPYEQYF,-,-,TRBJ2-7,TRBV6-5
TGCGCCAGCAGCTTGGCTACACCCGGGGATCCCCAGTACTTC,CASSLATPGDPQYF,-,once,TRBJ2-5,TRBV5-1
TGTGCCAGCAGCTTAGAAGATACGCAGTATTTT,CASSLEDTQYF,-,few,TRBJ2-3,TRBV7-9
TGTGCCAGCAGCTTAGGTCTAGGCCGCGAGCAGTACTTC,CASSLGLGREQYF,-,-,TRBJ2-7,TRBV7-3
TGTGCCAGCAGCCCCACATCACAGGGCGATCGTAACGAGCAGTACTTC,CASSPTSQGDRNEQYF,-,-,TRBJ2-7,TRBV4-2
TGTGCCTGGGAAGGACGGGGGTACGAGCAGTACTTC,CAWEGRGYEQYF,-,-,TRBJ2-7,TRBV30
TGCGCCAGCAGTGAGTACCGCGGGACCAACACCGGGGAGCTGTTTTTT,CASSEYRGTNTGELFF,-,once,TRBJ2-2,TRBV10-1
TGCAGCGTTTGCAAGGACAGGGACAATGAGCAGTTCTTC,CSVCKDRDNEQFF,TRBD1,-,TRBJ2-1,TRBV29-1
TGTGCCAGCAGTTCCCGGGGAGGGTCCTACAATGAGCAGTTCTTC,CASSSRGGSYNEQFF,TRBD2,-,TRBJ2-1,TRBV7-2
TGTGCCAGCAGCTCAGGGGCAGGCCTCGAGACCCAGTACTTC,CASSSGAGLETQYF,-,-,TRBJ2-5,TRBV11-2
TGCGCCAGCAGCTTGACAGGGGCTCTCTATGGCTACACCTTC,CASSLTGALYGYTF,TRBD1,-,TRBJ1-2,TRBV5-1
TGTGCCAGCAGTTTCATCTACAGGGGTACGAACACCGGGGAGCTGTTTTTT,CASSFIYRGTNTGELFF,TRBD1,-,TRBJ2-2,TRBV27
TGTGCCAGCAGGACAGGGTCGGAAGGCACTGAAGCTTTCTTT,CASRTGSEGTEAFF,TRBD1,-,TRBJ1-1,TRBV2
TGTGCCAGCAGCAAAGGGAGGGCCAGGGAGACCCAGTACTTC,CASSKGRARETQYF,TRBD2,-,TRBJ2-5,TRBV9
TGTGCCAGCAGCCGAACCGGGACAGGGGGCGAGCAGTACTTC,CASSRTGTGGEQYF,TRBD1,once,TRBJ2-7,TRBV28
TGTGCCAGCAGCTTGCCGACTAGCTTAGGGGAGACCCAGTACTTC,CASSLPTSLGETQYF,TRBD2,-,TRBJ2-5,TRBV5-6
TGCGCCAGCAGCCTCTCGGGACTAGCGGGGGATACGCAGTATTTT,CASSLSGLAGDTQYF,TRBD2,-,TRBJ2-3,TRBV5-1
TGTGCCAGCAGCTTGGATAACATGGGTCAAGAGACCCAGTACTTC,CASSLDNMGQETQYF,-,-,TRBJ2-5,TRBV5-4
TGTGCCAGCAGCCCGGACAGGGAAAAACTGTTTTTT,CASSPDREKLFF,TRBD1,-,TRBJ1-4,TRBV28
TGTGCCAGCAGCCAATCCCCTGGGACAGGGGTCGATCGGGAGCAGTTCTTC,CASSQSPGTGVDREQFF,TRBD1,-,TRBJ2-1,TRBV16
TGTGCCAGCAGTTTAGACAGGCGAAACGAGCAGTACTTC,CASSLDRRNEQYF,-,-,TRBJ2-7,TRBV5-4
TGTGCCAGCAGCTTACAAATAGAAGAGACCCAGTACTTC,CASSLQIEETQYF,-,-,TRBJ2-5,TRBV7-9
TGTGCCAGCAGCGAGAGCGGGAGGGCCTACAATGAGCAGTTCTTC,CASSESGRAYNEQFF,TRBD2,-,TRBJ2-1,TRBV9
TGTGCCAGCCCGGGACAGGGGAGTTTTGCTTTCTTT,CASPGQGSFAFF,TRBD1,-,TRBJ1-1,TRBV19